This T cell receptor beta chain was captured in a study of cytomegalovirus exposure and HLA in healthy donors. From germline, CDR1 is SNHLY and CDR2 FYNNEI. The CDR3 consists of 18 residues. Deletions cut 10 bases from V and 5 bases from J, with 29 bases between. Amplification used 60 Vbeta primers and 13 Jbeta primers. Clones were sequenced by immunoSEQ multiplex PCR, and TCRdb holds only the in-frame ones, with some missing. This table has over 150,000 clones, 70% to 75% appearing once. The source is a male donor in good health and CMV-seronegative. V usage is TRBV2 and J usage is TRBJ2-2, with D possibly being TRBD2 (5 bases). The sequenced material came from PBMCs. CDR3 nucleotide sequence: TGTGCCACCAGCCCCACCAGGAGCAGGAGGTGGTCTACCGGGGAGCTGTTTTTT. Translated: CATSPTRSRRWSTGELFF.